This T cell receptor (beta chain) was captured in a study of naive and memory T cell subsets. Study-wide points: This RNA-based method may be sensitive to activation-related transcript changes.

There are 12 residues in the CDR3. CDR1 and CDR2 (germline): SQVTM, ANQGSEA. This clonotype has a count of ten or more. Its target is unknown. The junction departs from germline at one end; a sequencing error may be responsible. Amplification of ligated cDNA took four PCR rounds with SP2 and nested alpha and beta constant primers. For blood and skin samples, reverse transcription used TCR alpha and beta constant primers. MiXCR, applied by TCRdb to the 5' RACE reads, yields one record per CDR3 protein. The table has roughly 60,000 distinct CDR3 sequences, roughly 8.1% seen once; the top ten hold less than 20%. An oligonucleotide containing a UMI was ligated to the 3' end of TCR cDNA. Adult healthy volunteers gave 2.5 ml peripheral blood for whole-blood RNA.

The V gene is TRBV29-1, the J gene TRBJ1-1, with 9 positions matching TRBD1. The origin of this receptor is a female donor in good health. CDR3 sequence reads: CSARTGAFEALF. The CDR3 bases are TGCAGCGCACGGACAGGGGCGTTTGAAGCTCTCTTT. The whole variable domain, remainder taken from reference TRBV29-1 and TRBJ1-1, is SAVISQKPSRDICQRGTSLTIQCQVDSQVTMMFWYRQQPGQSLTLIATANQGSEATYESGFVIDKFPISRPNLTFSTLTVSNMSPEDSSIYLCSARTGAFEALFGQGTRLTVV.